The 9 T cell receptor beta chains below come from one sample, sequenced in a study of T cell clonotyping in hematopoietic cell transplantation. Time point given: recipient sample about 28 days before transplant, after cytoreduction. The table came from immunoSEQ multiplex PCR; TCRdb's copy has only in-frame clones and leaves some out. Here the sample spans 16,000 or so clones, around 93% being singletons. The source was peripheral blood mononuclear cells, collected before stem cell transplant. The receptors shown here come from a man younger than 30 with biphenotypic leukemia. Some clones in this sample may be carry-over from other donors' samples.

The chain is built from TRBV5-6 and TRBJ2-7; unclear D gene. Trimming shortened V by 0 bases and J by 3 bases, and 10 bases separated the two germline ends. The CDR3 is 14 amino acids. CDR1 is SGHDT and CDR2 is YYEEEE in the germline V gene. CDR3: CASSLVASFYEQYF. In DNA form, the CDR3 reads TGTGCCAGCAGCTTGGTAGCCAGTTTCTACGAGCAGTACTTC.

The chain is built from TRBV27 and TRBJ1-2; 7 nucleotides align to TRBD1. Trimming at V came to 7 bases and at J to 7 bases, leaving 12 bases not matched to a gene. This CDR3 is built from 14 residues. CDR1 is MNHEY, CDR2 SMNVEV, per germline (reference sequence). The CDR3 coding sequence is TGTGCCAGCACTCCCCTCGGAGGGGGCCTTGGCTACACCTTC. Translation: CASTPLGGGLGYTF.

Written as DNA, the CDR3 is TGTGCCAGCAGTTCCCCAGGGGGATACACCATATATTTT. This encodes CASSSPGGYTIYF. This chain links TRBV6-1 with TRBJ1-3; TRBD1 agrees at 7 bases. J was trimmed by 8 bases and V by 5 bases; bases with no gene match: 6. Per germline, CDR1 MNHNS and CDR2 SASEGT. The CDR3 has 13 residues.

V is TRBV5-8 and J is TRBJ1-6; no definite D call. V lost 1 base and J 7 bases, leaving 6 bases between the germline ends. CDR3 length: 13 residues. Germline V CDR1 and CDR2: SGHTS, YDEGEE. In DNA form, the CDR3 reads TGTGCCAGCAGCTTGATACAGAATTCACCCCTCCACTTT. It encodes CASSLIQNSPLHF.

V gene TRBV7-8 combines with J gene TRBJ1-4; 10 positions match TRBD1. Germline lookup yields CDR1 SGHVS and CDR2 FQNEAQ. The V and J ends lost 1 base and 8 bases, in that order; junction bases with no gene match: 7. This CDR3 comprises 16 residues. The CDR3: CASSLGAGTGDEKLFF. In DNA form, the CDR3 reads TGTGCCAGCAGCTTAGGAGCAGGGACAGGGGACGAAAAACTGTTTTTT.

The V and J genes are TRBV5-1 and TRBJ1-1; the D is unclear. CDR1 is SGHRS and CDR2 is YFSETQ in the germline V gene. The CDR3 is 15 amino acids. V lost 4 bases, J lost 1 base, and 14 bases lay in between. This CDR3 reads CASSTETGRNTEAFF. CDR3 coding DNA: TGCGCCAGCAGCACCGAGACGGGGAGGAACACTGAAGCTTTCTTT.

The chain carries TRBV6-5 and TRBJ1-4; D not certain. The CDR3 is made up of 13 amino acids. V lost 5 bases to trimming and J lost 5 bases, with 9 bases between them. CDR1 MNHEY and CDR2 SVGAGI come from the germline V gene. DNA for the CDR3: TGTGCCAGCAGTGACCCGGGGAATGAAAAACTGTTTTTT. The encoded protein is CASSDPGNEKLFF.

The chain recombines TRBV5-1 with TRBJ2-4, with 8 bases that match TRBD1. The CDR3 has 15 amino acids. V trimming: 0 bases; J trimming: 8 bases; junction bases outside the gene matches: 7. Per the germline V gene, CDR1 is SGHRS and CDR2 is YFSETQ. The CDR3 region is CASSLAGQGQDIQYF. The CDR3 region has the DNA TGCGCCAGCAGCTTGGCCGGACAGGGTCAGGACATTCAGTACTTC.

The chain couples TRBV30 to TRBJ2-7; 7 nucleotides agree with TRBD1. Germline lookup yields CDR1 GTSNPN and CDR2 SVGIG (reference sequence). Trimming at V came to 2 bases and at J to 6 bases, leaving 7 bases not matched to a gene. CDR3 size: 13 residues. CDR3 loop: CAWSLTGAGEQYF. The CDR3, as DNA: TGTGCCTGGAGTCTCACAGGGGCGGGCGAGCAGTACTTC.